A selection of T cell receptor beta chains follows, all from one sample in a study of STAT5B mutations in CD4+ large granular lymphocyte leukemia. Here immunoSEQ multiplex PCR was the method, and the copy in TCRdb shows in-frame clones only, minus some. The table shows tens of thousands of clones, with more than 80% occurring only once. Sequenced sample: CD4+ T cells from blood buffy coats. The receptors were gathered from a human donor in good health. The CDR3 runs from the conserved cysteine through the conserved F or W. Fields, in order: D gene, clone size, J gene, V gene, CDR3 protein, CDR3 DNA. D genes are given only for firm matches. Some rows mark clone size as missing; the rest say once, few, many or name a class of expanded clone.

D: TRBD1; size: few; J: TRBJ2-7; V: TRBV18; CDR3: CASSPGTDSSYEQYF; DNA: TGTGCCAGCTCACCTGGGACAGACAGCTCCTACGAGCAGTACTTC
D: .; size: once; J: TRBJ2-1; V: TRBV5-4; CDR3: CASGRGEQFF; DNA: TGTGCCAGCGGCAGGGGTGAGCAGTTCTTC
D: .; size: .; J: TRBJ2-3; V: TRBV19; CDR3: CASSNLATDTQYF; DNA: TGTGCCAGTAGTAATTTAGCCACAGATACGCAGTATTTT
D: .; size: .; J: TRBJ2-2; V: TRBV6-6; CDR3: CASSYPTGVLAGELFF; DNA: TGTGCCAGCAGTTACCCCACGGGGGTCCTCGCCGGGGAGCTGTTTTTT
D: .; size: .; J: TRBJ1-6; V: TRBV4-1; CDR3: CASSIDRSSYNSPLHF; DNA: TGCGCCAGCAGTATCGACAGGAGCTCCTATAATTCACCCCTCCACTTT
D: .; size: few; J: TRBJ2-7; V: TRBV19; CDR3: CASSIKGGPYEQYF; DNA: TGTGCCAGTAGTATAAAGGGGGGGCCCTACGAGCAGTACTTC
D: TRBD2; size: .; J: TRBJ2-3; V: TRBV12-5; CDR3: CASGLRWLAGPTDTQYF; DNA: TGTGCTAGTGGTTTGCGCTGGTTAGCGGGGCCCACAGATACGCAGTATTTT
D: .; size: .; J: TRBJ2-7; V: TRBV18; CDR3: CASSPEARPTYEQYF; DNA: TGTGCCAGCTCACCAGAGGCCAGGCCCACCTACGAGCAGTACTTC
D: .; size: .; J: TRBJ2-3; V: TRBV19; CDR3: CASSIGQAVTDTQYF; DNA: TGTGCCAGTAGTATAGGACAGGCGGTGACGGATACGCAGTATTTT
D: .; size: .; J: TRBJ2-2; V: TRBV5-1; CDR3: CASSLLAAANTGELFF; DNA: TGCGCCAGCAGCTTGTTAGCGGCAGCGAACACCGGGGAGCTGTTTTTT
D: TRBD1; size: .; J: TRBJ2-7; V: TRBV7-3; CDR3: CASSFDRRTGMSYEQYF; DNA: TGTGCCAGCAGCTTCGATAGGCGGACAGGGATGTCCTACGAGCAGTACTTC
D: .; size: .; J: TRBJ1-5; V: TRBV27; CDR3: CASSQTGGAGNQPQHF; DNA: TGTGCCAGCAGTCAAACGGGAGGGGCGGGCAATCAGCCCCAGCATTTT
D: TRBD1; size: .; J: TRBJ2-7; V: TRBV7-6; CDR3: CASSLETGLGYEQYF; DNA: TGTGCCAGCAGCTTAGAGACAGGGTTAGGCTACGAGCAGTACTTC
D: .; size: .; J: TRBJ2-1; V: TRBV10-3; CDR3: CAISAGTRDNEQFF; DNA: TGTGCCATCAGCGCCGGGACCAGAGACAATGAGCAGTTCTTC
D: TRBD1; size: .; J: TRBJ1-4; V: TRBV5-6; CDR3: CASSLAGQGAVRSEKLFF; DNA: TGTGCCAGCAGCTTGGCGGGACAGGGGGCCGTAAGAAGTGAAAAACTGTTTTTT
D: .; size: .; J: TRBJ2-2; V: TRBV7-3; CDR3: CASSPRPRAGELFF; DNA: TGTGCCAGCAGCCCCCGCCCTCGGGCCGGGGAGCTGTTTTTT
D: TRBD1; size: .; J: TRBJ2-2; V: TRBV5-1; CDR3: CASSLDPDRSDTGELFF; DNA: TGCGCCAGCAGCTTGGATCCGGACAGGTCAGACACCGGGGAGCTGTTTTTT
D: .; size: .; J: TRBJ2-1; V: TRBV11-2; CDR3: CASSLGPTSSYNEQFF; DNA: TGTGCCAGCAGCTTAGGCCCAACTAGCTCCTACAATGAGCAGTTCTTC
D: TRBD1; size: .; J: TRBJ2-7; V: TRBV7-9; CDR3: CASSLGDRGRNEQYF; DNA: TGTGCCAGCAGCTTAGGGGACAGGGGACGGAACGAGCAGTACTTC
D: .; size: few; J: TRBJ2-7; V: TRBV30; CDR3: CAWRGAAGTYEQYF; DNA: TGTGCCTGGAGGGGAGCAGCGGGCACCTACGAGCAGTACTTC
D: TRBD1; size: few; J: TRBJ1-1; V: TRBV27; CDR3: CASSPKTGLMNTEAFF; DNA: TGTGCCAGCAGTCCCAAGACAGGGCTGATGAACACTGAAGCTTTCTTT
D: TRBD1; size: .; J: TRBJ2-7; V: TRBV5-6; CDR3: CASSFKDRVSYEQYF; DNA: TGTGCCAGCAGCTTTAAGGACAGGGTCTCCTACGAGCAGTACTTC
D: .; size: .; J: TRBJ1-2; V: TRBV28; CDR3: CATITKSYGYTF; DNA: TGTGCCACCATTACTAAATCCTATGGCTACACCTTC
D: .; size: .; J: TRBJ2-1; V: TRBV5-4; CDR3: CASSPGQALAIEQFF; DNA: TGTGCCAGCAGCCCCGGGCAGGCCCTGGCGATTGAGCAGTTCTTC
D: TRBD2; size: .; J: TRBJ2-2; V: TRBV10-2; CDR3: CASTNGGGAGGELFF; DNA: TGCGCCAGCACCAACGGCGGGGGGGCCGGCGGGGAGCTGTTTTTT
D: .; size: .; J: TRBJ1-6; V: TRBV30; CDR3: CAWSLLNSPLHF; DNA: TGTGCCTGGAGTCTCCTTAATTCACCCCTCCACTTT
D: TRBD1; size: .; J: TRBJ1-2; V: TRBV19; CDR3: CASSIDRTGGLYGYTF; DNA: TGTGCCAGTAGTATAGATAGGACAGGGGGCCTCTATGGCTACACCTTC